This entry lists 25 T cell receptor beta chains sequenced from one sample in a study of cytomegalovirus exposure and HLA in healthy donors. Primers included in the PCR were 60 Vbeta and 13 Jbeta primers. This table comes from immunoSEQ multiplex PCR, and its TCRdb copy is limited to in-frame clones, with some not included. The table includes roughly 150,000 clones, approximately 79% detected once. Specimen: PBMCs. The receptors come from a male donor in good health and CMV-seronegative.

The chain links TRBV11-2 to TRBJ1-3, with no clear D. V lost 5 bases, J lost 4 bases, and 12 bases lay in between. The germline V gene encodes CDR1 SGHAT and CDR2 FQNNGV. CDR3 length equals 14 residues. In DNA form, the CDR3 reads TGTGCCAGCAGCCGAGGCGGGGTCGGAAACACCATATATTTT. As protein: CASSRGGVGNTIYF.

The chain is built from TRBV7-2 and TRBJ2-2; D is uncertain. CDR1 and CDR2 (germline): SGHTA, FQGNSA. Trimming cost V 3 bases and J 4 bases, with 12 bases left between them. The CDR3 contains 15 residues. CDR3 sequence: CASSFDRSFTGELFF. CDR3 DNA: TGTGCCAGCAGCTTCGATCGTAGTTTCACCGGGGAGCTGTTTTTT.

The V call is TRBV29-1, the J call TRBJ1-2; possible D gene TRBD1, 6 bases. The germline V and J ends were trimmed by 6 bases and 6 bases, with 14 bases remaining between them. The CDR3 is 12 residues long. CDR1 is SQVTM, CDR2 ANQGSEA, per germline. CDR3 sequence: CSVTQGLDGYTF. CDR3 DNA sequence: TGCAGCGTGACCCAGGGGCTAGATGGCTACACCTTC.

The chain employs TRBV6-6 and TRBJ1-1, with 7 bases matching TRBD1. Trimming took 7 bases from V and 4 from J; bases not matched to a gene: 9. The germline V gene encodes CDR1 MNHNY and CDR2 SVGAGI (reference sequence). The CDR3 length is 14 residues. The CDR3, as DNA: TGTGCCAGCACCCCTGGCAGGGGGACCACTGAAGCTTTCTTT. Its protein is CASTPGRGTTEAFF.

The V and J genes are TRBV18 and TRBJ1-4; maybe TRBD1 (5 bases). V was pared by 1 base and J by 5 bases, with 5 bases between. CDR1 is KGHSH and CDR2 is LQKENI in the germline V gene. The CDR3 runs 13 residues. CDR3 amino acids: CASSPQGNEKLFF. CDR3 coding DNA: TGTGCCAGCTCACCACAGGGGAATGAAAAACTGTTTTTT.

This clone was picked up a small number of times. V and J are TRBV9 and TRBJ2-2; TRBD2 aligns across 8 bases. The CDR3 covers 15 residues. Losses at the gene ends were 5 bases for V and 2 bases for J; bases not matched to a gene: 5. Germline CDR1 reads SGDLS; CDR2 reads YYNGEE. The CDR3 coding sequence is TGTGCCAGCAGGAGCGGGGGAGCCAACACCGGGGAGCTGTTTTTT. This encodes CASRSGGANTGELFF. Combining the CDR3 with reference TRBV9 and TRBJ2-2 gives the whole variable domain DSGVTQTPKHLITATGQRVTLRCSPRSGDLSVYWYQQSLDQGLQFLIQYYNGEERAKGNILERFSAQQFPDLHSELNLSSLELGDSALYFCASRSGGANTGELFFGEGSRLTVL.

This chain links TRBV5-1 with TRBJ1-2, with 7 bases that match TRBD1. The CDR3 contains 18 residues. Trimming took 4 bases from V and 2 from J; bases not matched to a gene: 17. Germline lookup yields CDR1 SGHRS and CDR2 YFSETQ. In DNA, the CDR3 is TGCGCCAGCAGCCGCCCGAGGGACAGAGACCTCCCCAACTATGGCTACACCTTC. It translates to CASSRPRDRDLPNYGYTF.

The chain couples TRBV6-4 to TRBJ2-2; 8 nucleotides match TRBD2. CDR3 size: 14 residues. CDR1 and CDR2 (germline): MRHNA, SNTAGT. J gave up 3 bases and V 10 bases, and 7 bases lay outside the gene matches. CDR3 DNA sequence: TGTGCCACTCGGCGGGAGGTTGACACCGGGGAGCTGTTTTTT. This codes for CATRREVDTGELFF.

The chain joins TRBV5-4 to TRBJ1-2; tentative D call: TRBD1 (5 bases). The V gene lost 0 bases and the J gene lost 5 bases, with 8 bases spanning the gap. The CDR3 contains 13 residues. Germline lookup yields CDR1 SGHNT and CDR2 YYREEE (reference sequence). This CDR3 is CASSLGREYGYTF. The CDR3 bases are TGTGCCAGCAGCTTGGGCAGGGAATATGGCTACACCTTC.

V and J are TRBV6-1 and TRBJ1-2; D remains unclear. Trimming removed 0 bases at V and 8 bases at J, with 16 bases between. CDR3 length: 15 residues. CDR1 is MNHNS and CDR2 is SASEGT in the germline V gene. The CDR3: CASSEALWAVSGYTF. CDR3 DNA: TGTGCCAGCAGTGAAGCGCTTTGGGCAGTCTCGGGCTACACCTTC.

The V gene is TRBV7-8, the J gene TRBJ2-7; 7 nucleotides line up with TRBD1. This CDR3 has 15 amino acids. V was pared by 6 bases and J by 2 bases, with 10 bases of the junction left unmatched. The V gene's germline CDR1 is SGHVS and CDR2 FQNEAQ. CDR3 amino acids: CASRSGTAGPYEQYF. The CDR3 coding sequence is TGTGCCAGCAGGAGTGGGACAGCTGGGCCCTACGAGCAGTACTTC. Looking up the rest from reference TRBV7-8 and TRBJ2-7 gives the full variable domain: GAGVSQSPRYKVAKRGQDVALRCDPISGHVSLFWYQQALGQGPEFLTYFQNEAQLDKSGLPSDRFFAERPEGSVSTLKIQRTQQEDSAVYLCASRSGTAGPYEQYFGPGTRLTVT.

This clone showed up just once. V is TRBV6-5 and J is TRBJ1-2, with TRBD1 matching 8 bases. CDR3 length: 15 amino acids. Germline V gene sequence: CDR1 MNHEY, CDR2 SVGAGI. With 0 bases clipped from V and 4 bases from J, the junction kept 4 bases outside the gene matches. This CDR3 is CASSYSGTGFYGYTF. DNA of the CDR3: TGTGCCAGCAGTTACTCTGGGACAGGCTTCTATGGCTACACCTTC.

This clone came up a few times. The V gene is TRBV29-1, the J gene TRBJ1-4; D remains ambiguous. This CDR3 has 12 residues. The germline gives CDR1 SQVTM, CDR2 ANQGSEA. The ends were cut back, 0 bases at V and 6 bases at J, with 5 bases in the middle. CDR3 bases: TGCAGCGTTGAAGACTCCTATGAAAAACTGTTTTTT. Amino acids: CSVEDSYEKLFF.

V is TRBV19 and J is TRBJ2-7; TRBD2 matches at 7 bases. V lost 3 bases to trimming and J lost 6 bases; unmatched junction nucleotides: 2. Per germline, CDR1 LNHDA and CDR2 SQIVND (reference sequence). This CDR3 region has 12 residues. The chain's CDR3 is CASSIGRGEQYF. The CDR3 DNA reads as TGTGCCAGTAGTATTGGGAGGGGCGAGCAGTACTTC.

This rearrangement joins TRBV5-1 to TRBJ1-2; 8 bases line up with TRBD1. V gave up 0 bases and J gave up 5 bases; unmatched junction bases: 9. From germline, CDR1 is SGHRS and CDR2 YFSETQ. The CDR3 length is 16 residues. The CDR3 loop is CASSLAVQGARYGYTF. CDR3 sequence (DNA): TGCGCCAGCAGCTTGGCGGTCCAGGGGGCGCGATATGGCTACACCTTC.

This clone was counted a few times. V usage is TRBV28 and J usage is TRBJ1-5; maybe TRBD1 (5 bases). Germline CDR1 MDHEN, CDR2 SYDVKM. V was cut by 5 bases and J by 2 bases, with 13 bases left in between. The CDR3 covers 15 residues. The CDR3 region has the DNA TGTGCCAGCAGTACAATAGGGGAGGGCAATCAGCCCCAGCATTTT. Protein: CASSTIGEGNQPQHF.

A few counts support this clone. V usage is TRBV5-6 and J usage is TRBJ2-1; D unresolved. Germline assignment: CDR1 SGHDT and CDR2 YYEEEE. The CDR3 loop spans 15 amino acids. V lost 0 bases and J lost 8, with 15 bases in between. The CDR3 here is CASSLDQTGFDEQFF. The CDR3 DNA reads TGTGCCAGCAGCTTGGATCAAACCGGGTTCGATGAGCAGTTCTTC. Full variable domain (missing parts from reference TRBV5-6 and TRBJ2-1): DAGVTQSPTHLIKTRGQQVTLRCSPKSGHDTVSWYQQALGQGPQFIFQYYEEEERQRGNFPDRFSGHQFPNYSSELNVNALLLGDSALYLCASSLDQTGFDEQFFGPGTRLTVL.

The rearrangement joins TRBV7-6 to TRBJ2-7; 9 nucleotides align to TRBD2. CDR1 is SGHVS and CDR2 is FNYEAQ in the germline V gene. With V trimmed by 0 bases and J by 7 bases, 10 bases remained unmatched. This CDR3 region has 16 residues. The CDR3 sequence: CASSLALAGLGGEQYF. CDR3 sequence (DNA): TGTGCCAGCAGCTTAGCTCTAGCGGGGCTGGGGGGGGAGCAGTACTTC.

The chain recombines TRBV5-1 with TRBJ2-5; 12 bases match TRBD1. V lost 3 bases and J lost 4; bases outside the gene matches: 7. CDR1 is SGHRS and CDR2 is YFSETQ in the germline V gene. The length of the CDR3 is 16 residues. DNA of the CDR3: TGCGCCAGCAGCTCAACCGGGACAGGGGGCGCAGAGACCCAGTACTTC. This sequence encodes CASSSTGTGGAETQYF.

The chain has TRBV9 and TRBJ1-2, with D unclear. The CDR3 is made up of 16 amino acids. The V gene's germline CDR1 is SGDLS and CDR2 YYNGEE. Trimming stripped 0 bases from V and 2 bases from J, with 14 bases between. The CDR3, as DNA: TGTGCCAGCAGCGTAGGGCCCCCGGGAAGGAACTATGGCTACACCTTC. It translates to CASSVGPPGRNYGYTF.

The chain combines TRBV9 with TRBJ2-2; TRBD1 agrees at 7 bases. Germline V gene lookup returns CDR1 SGDLS and CDR2 YYNGEE. Germline trimming cut 5 bases from V and 4 bases from J; bases unmatched to any gene: 5. CDR3 length: 14 amino acids. CDR3 loop: CASRETGTTGELFF. The CDR3 DNA is TGTGCCAGCAGGGAGACAGGGACCACCGGGGAGCTGTTTTTT.

The rearrangement joins TRBV7-2 to TRBJ1-2, with 9 bases that match TRBD1. Germline-derived CDR1 and CDR2 are SGHTA and FQGNSA. There are 13 residues in the CDR3. V gave up 5 bases and J gave up 7 bases; unmatched junction bases: 5. CDR3 sequence: CASSQTGGSGYTF. In DNA form, the CDR3 reads TGTGCCAGCAGCCAAACAGGGGGCTCTGGCTACACCTTC.

The chain carries TRBV10-3 and TRBJ2-5, with 10 bases identical to TRBD1. The CDR3 spans 16 residues. Per the germline V gene, CDR1 is ENHRY and CDR2 is SYGVKD. Unmatched junction bases numbered 6, after V lost 0 bases and J lost 5 bases. The CDR3: CAISESPGTGVETQYF. CDR3 DNA sequence: TGTGCCATCAGTGAGTCTCCCGGGACAGGGGTTGAGACCCAGTACTTC.

This clone has only one observation. This chain joins TRBV5-5 and TRBJ1-6; TRBD1 is a possible D gene (5 bases). CDR3 length equals 16 residues. V was pared by 4 bases and J by 10 bases, with 21 bases between. Germline lookup yields CDR1 SGHKS and CDR2 YYEKEE (reference sequence). The CDR3 loop reads CASSPHGAGQGSPLHF. CDR3 sequence (DNA): TGTGCCAGCAGCCCCCATGGGGCCGGGCAAGGGTCACCCCTCCACTTT.

The chain links TRBV7-9 to TRBJ1-2, with 8 bases lining up with TRBD1. The CDR3 spans 15 residues. J lost 3 bases, V lost 5 bases, and 8 bases had no gene match. The V gene's germline CDR1 is SEHNR and CDR2 FQNEAQ (reference sequence). The CDR3 region is CASSQPDRVDYGYTF. The CDR3 nucleotides read TGTGCCAGCAGCCAACCGGACAGGGTGGACTATGGCTACACCTTC.